The clone carrying this TCR beta chain was observed at least ten times. Its antigen is unidentified. The germline V gene encodes CDR1 MNHEY and CDR2 SVGAGI. V was clipped by 7 bases and J by 9 bases, with 22 bases between them. This CDR3 has 15 residues. Assay used: immunoSEQ multiplex PCR; TCRdb lists only in-frame clones, some missing. This repertoire shows fewer than 110,000 clones, about 90% found once; its top ten account for about 5%. The entry originates in a study of T cell responses to AZD1222 COVID-19 vaccine. Study-wide results and limits: Only a handful of people who got AZD1222 tested seropositive at baseline. Nearly half of the spike-specific TCRs reportedly recognize variant regions that carry no mutations.

The origin of this receptor is an adult who received the AZD1222 COVID-19 vaccine. Here the sequenced sample was peripheral blood, taken 28 days after the second AZD1222 dose. The gene calls are TRBV6-5 and TRBJ2-1, with D maybe TRBD2 (6 bases). The chain's CDR3 is CASTKRGLTSGEQFF. The CDR3 DNA reads TGTGCCAGCACCAAACGGGGGTTGACTTCGGGTGAGCAGTTCTTC.